This entry features one T cell receptor beta chain sequence. Antigen: not known. This record comes from a study of CD8+CD57+ T cells in acquired aplastic anemia. As for the study in general: Sorted CD4+ and CD8+ cells gave a mean 3.2 ug DNA, range 0.2 to 27.4 ug. General study findings and limits: Shared by patients and controls, twenty-nine CD8+ CDR3s were abundant in patients.

Germline V gene data show CDR1 as SGDLS and CDR2 as YYNGEE. This CDR3 contains 15 residues. Trimming pared 0 bases from V and 5 bases from J, leaving 11 bases between. Both TCR beta VDJ combination and CDR3 sequence profiling were carried out. Genomic DNA was the template for this profiling. A single record per CDR3 protein comes from TCRdb applying MiXCR to the reads. The sample records 190,000 or so distinct CDR3 sequences, approximately 57% being singletons. This rearrangement joins TRBV9 to TRBJ2-2; possible D gene TRBD2, 6 bases. The material sequenced was sorted CD4+, CD8+, or CD8+CD57+ T cells (not recorded which) from PBMCs. The receptor was isolated from a human donor in good health. DNA for the CDR3: TGTGCCAGCAGCGTAGGGCAGGGAGGTACCGGGGAGCTGTTTTTT. Amino acid sequence: CASSVGQGGTGELFF.